These T cell receptor beta chains were read from a single sample in a study of T-cell memory formation after mild COVID-19. TCRdb re-called the 5' RACE reads with MiXCR, one entry per CDR3 protein. This table has around 110,000 distinct CDR3 sequences, 15% to 20% appearing once. The sample comprised PBMCs or a T cell subset sorted from them (not recorded which). Receptors were obtained from an adult woman who had mild COVID-19 (a few samples of this study predate the infection). Cell type and time point are not known. Each CDR3 is given with its conserved first and last residue. A D gene is named only where the DNA matches it firmly. Clone size appears in some rows only: once, few, many, or a class for an expanded clone.

clone size,CDR3 length,J gene,D gene,V gene,CDR3 DNA,CDR3 protein
few,16,TRBJ1-1,NA,TRBV11-2,TGTGCCAGCAGCTCCCATAGGGGGACCCCCTACACTGAAGCTTTCTTT,CASSSHRGTPYTEAFF
NA,14,TRBJ2-1,TRBD1,TRBV9,TGTGCCAGCAGCGTAGCTGACAGGGGCCATGAGCAGTTCTTC,CASSVADRGHEQFF
few,16,TRBJ2-1,TRBD2,TRBV20-1,TGCAGTGCTAGTTGGGATGGGGGGGTTTATTTTAATGAGCAGTTCTTC,CSASWDGGVYFNEQFF
few,17,TRBJ1-3,NA,TRBV6-6,TGTGCCAGCAGTTACACCCGGGACGGATACTCTGGAAACACCATATATTTT,CASSYTRDGYSGNTIYF
NA,16,TRBJ2-2,TRBD1,TRBV12-3/TRBV12-4,TGTGCCAGCAGGATACTTGACAGGGGGCTCGCCGGGGAGCTGTTTTTT,CASRILDRGLAGELFF
NA,21,TRBJ1-5,TRBD1,TRBV6-5,TGTGCCAGCAGCCGTTTTGGGACATCATATGAAGACAGGGGAGGGCATCAGCCCCAGCATTTT,CASSRFGTSYEDRGGHQPQHF
NA,14,TRBJ2-7,TRBD1,TRBV7-9,TGTGCCAGCAGCTTGTGGACAGGGGAAGACGAGCAGTACTTC,CASSLWTGEDEQYF
NA,15,TRBJ2-1,TRBD1,TRBV5-1,TGCGCCAGCAGCCCGGAGGACAGGGGGTTTTTGGAGCAGTTCTTC,CASSPEDRGFLEQFF
NA,15,TRBJ2-1,NA,TRBV3-1,TGTGCCAGCAGCCAAGGAGCGTCCGCCTACAATGAGCAGTTCTTC,CASSQGASAYNEQFF
few,11,TRBJ2-7,NA,TRBV20-1,TGCAGTGCTAGAGATGTCCACGAGCAGTACTTC,CSARDVHEQYF
NA,13,TRBJ1-1,NA,TRBV7-9,TGTGCCAGCGCGGCTCCTTTGAACACTGAAGCTTTCTTT,CASAAPLNTEAFF
NA,14,TRBJ1-2,NA,TRBV12-3/TRBV12-4,TGTGCCAGCAGTTTAGGGACGTCCCTCGGCGGCTACACCTTC,CASSLGTSLGGYTF
NA,13,TRBJ1-2,NA,TRBV20-1,TGCAGTGCTGCGAATGCAGGGTACTATGGCTACACCTTC,CSAANAGYYGYTF
NA,12,TRBJ2-5,NA,TRBV3-1,TGTGCCAGCAGCCGTGGGCAGAAGACCCAGTACTTC,CASSRGQKTQYF
few,16,TRBJ2-1,TRBD2,TRBV7-6,TGTGCCAGCAGCGCCACAGCGGGGAGCTCCTACAATGAGCAGTTCTTC,CASSATAGSSYNEQFF
NA,15,TRBJ2-2,NA,TRBV20-1,TGCAGTGCTAGTGATTACGGAGCGGATAGCGGGGAGCTGTTTTTT,CSASDYGADSGELFF
many,15,TRBJ1-6,NA,TRBV4-1,TGCGCCAGCAGCCATGAGGCACAGGAGGGTTCACCCCTCCACTTT,CASSHEAQEGSPLHF
NA,15,TRBJ2-3,TRBD1,TRBV15,TGTGCCACCAGCGGGCAGGGGGATGGGACAGATACGCAGTATTTT,CATSGQGDGTDTQYF
NA,18,TRBJ2-2,TRBD1,TRBV27,TGTGCCAGCAGTTTATCCCCGGACAGGGTTTGGTTCACCGGGGAGCTGTTTTTT,CASSLSPDRVWFTGELFF
few,11,TRBJ2-7,NA,TRBV29-1,TGCAGCGTTGAGGCAAGTGGCGTGCAGTACTTC,CSVEASGVQYF
few,15,TRBJ1-3,NA,TRBV6-1,TGTGCCAGCAGTGAATTCAGGGACTCTGGAAACACCATATATTTT,CASSEFRDSGNTIYF
few,16,TRBJ1-6,TRBD1,TRBV4-1,TGCGCCAGCAGCCAAGATCCGGGACAGGGCAATTCACCCCTCCACTTT,CASSQDPGQGNSPLHF
NA,18,TRBJ2-7,NA,TRBV20-1,TGCAGTGCTAGAGGGAGGGATGATACAGTCTCGAGCTCCTACGAGCAGTACTTC,CSARGRDDTVSSSYEQYF
NA,15,TRBJ2-7,TRBD2,TRBV9,TGTGCCAGCAGCGTAGAGGCTAGCGGATCCTACGAGCAGTACTTC,CASSVEASGSYEQYF
NA,14,TRBJ2-7,TRBD1,TRBV19,TGTGCCAGTAGTTCGGCCGGGACAGCCTACGAGCAGTACTTC,CASSSAGTAYEQYF
few,16,TRBJ2-7,NA,TRBV4-2,TGTGCCAGCAGCCAAGAAGGAGCTCTAAGCTCCTACGAGCAGTACTTC,CASSQEGALSSYEQYF
NA,12,TRBJ1-6,NA,TRBV15,TGTGCCACCAGCAGAGAGGCCAGCCGTCTCCACTTT,CATSREASRLHF
NA,13,TRBJ2-2,NA,TRBV4-3,TGCGCCAGCAGCCAAAGGGGGATCGGGGAGCTGTTTTTT,CASSQRGIGELFF
few,14,TRBJ2-7,TRBD1,TRBV10-2,TGCGCCAGCAGTGAAGGGACAGGGGCTTACGAGCAGTACTTC,CASSEGTGAYEQYF
many,16,TRBJ1-1,NA,TRBV6-2/TRBV6-3,TGTGCCAGCAGACCTCCGGGACATTGGGAGAACACTGAAGCTTTCTTT,CASRPPGHWENTEAFF
NA,15,TRBJ2-1,NA,TRBV7-2,TGTGCCAGCAGCTTAACAGGGAGCTCCTACAATGAGCAGTTCTTC,CASSLTGSSYNEQFF
few,13,TRBJ1-2,NA,TRBV6-2/TRBV6-3,TGTGCCAGCCTCCGCCGGACTGTCGAAGGCTACACCTTC,CASLRRTVEGYTF
NA,14,TRBJ2-5,NA,TRBV3-1,TGTGCCAGCAGCCAAGAGGGGGCAAGCGAGACCCAGTACTTC,CASSQEGASETQYF
few,15,TRBJ2-3,NA,TRBV7-8,TGTGCCAGCAGCTTTGCGGACTATGGTCCAGATACGCAGTATTTT,CASSFADYGPDTQYF
few,15,TRBJ2-1,TRBD2,TRBV14,TGTGCCAGCAGTGGAGCGGGAGGCCCCTACAATGAGCAGTTCTTC,CASSGAGGPYNEQFF
NA,15,TRBJ2-3,NA,TRBV15,TGTGCCACCAGCAGGGGGTTCACTAGCACAGATACGCAGTATTTT,CATSRGFTSTDTQYF
NA,13,TRBJ1-5,NA,TRBV2,TGTGCCAGCAGGCGGATCTTTCGTGAGCCCCAGCATTTT,CASRRIFREPQHF
NA,15,TRBJ2-3,NA,TRBV7-9,TGTGCCAGCAGCTCCTTTCTTAGGGGCGCAGATACGCAGTATTTT,CASSSFLRGADTQYF
many,14,TRBJ1-2,NA,TRBV7-9,TGTGCCAGCAGCTCGGGGGGTACGGACTATGGCTACACCTTC,CASSSGGTDYGYTF
many,18,TRBJ2-6,TRBD1,TRBV7-6,TGTGCCAGCAGCCCGTCCGGGACAGGGATATCTGGGGCCAACGTCCTGACTTTC,CASSPSGTGISGANVLTF
few,13,TRBJ2-7,NA,TRBV3-1,TGTGCCAGCAGCCAGGGTCTCCCCTACGAGCAGTACTTC,CASSQGLPYEQYF
few,13,TRBJ2-7,NA,TRBV6-5,TGTGCCAGCAGTTTTCAGACCAACTACGAGCAGTACTTC,CASSFQTNYEQYF
NA,18,TRBJ2-2,TRBD1,TRBV12-3/TRBV12-4,TGTGCCAGCAGCCCTTTTTACCCCGGGACAGTAAACACCGGGGAGCTGTTTTTT,CASSPFYPGTVNTGELFF
few,14,TRBJ1-5,TRBD1,TRBV24-1,TGTGCCACCAGTGATGGGGACAGCTATCAGCCCCAGCATTTT,CATSDGDSYQPQHF
few,14,TRBJ2-7,NA,TRBV6-2/TRBV6-3,TGTGCCAGCAGTTACGGCAGGAGCTCCTACGAGCAGTACTTC,CASSYGRSSYEQYF
NA,16,TRBJ2-1,NA,TRBV20-1,TGCAGTGCTACTAGACAGGAGAAGATAGGAAACAATGAGCAGTTCTTC,CSATRQEKIGNNEQFF
NA,12,TRBJ2-7,NA,TRBV25-1,TGTGCCAGCAGTGAATTCGGGGACGAGCAGTACTTC,CASSEFGDEQYF
NA,15,TRBJ2-3,TRBD1,TRBV20-1,TGCAGTGCTAGTGAGGGACAGGGGTACACAGATACGCAGTATTTT,CSASEGQGYTDTQYF
NA,15,TRBJ2-3,TRBD2,TRBV9,TGTGCCAGCAGCGTAGCTAGCGGGGTGACAGATACGCAGTATTTT,CASSVASGVTDTQYF
few,14,TRBJ2-1,NA,TRBV2,TGTGCCAGCTCCACCGGGCCAACCTACAATGAGCAGTTCTTC,CASSTGPTYNEQFF
NA,14,TRBJ1-1,NA,TRBV2,TGTGCCAGCAATACCCAATTTGCGAACACTGAAGCTTTCTTT,CASNTQFANTEAFF
many,13,TRBJ2-7,NA,TRBV7-9,TGTGCCAGCAGCTTACGAGACTCCTACGAGCAGTACTTC,CASSLRDSYEQYF
few,14,TRBJ2-5,NA,TRBV29-1,TGCAGCGTTGAAGGGACGGTGTACCAAGAGACCCAGTACTTC,CSVEGTVYQETQYF
few,15,TRBJ2-1,NA,TRBV12-3/TRBV12-4,TGTGCCAGCAGTTTGCGGCCCCAGATGGTGAATGAGCAGTTCTTC,CASSLRPQMVNEQFF
few,15,TRBJ2-7,NA,TRBV7-6,TGTGCCAGCAGCTTAATCGGGGGCGGTTCCTACGAGCAGTACTTC,CASSLIGGGSYEQYF
NA,16,TRBJ1-1,NA,TRBV4-1,TGCGCCAGCAGCCCACCCATGGTCCCGGGGAACACTGAAGCTTTCTTT,CASSPPMVPGNTEAFF
few,16,TRBJ2-7,TRBD2,TRBV11-2,TGTGCCAGCAGCTTTGTTCCTAGCGGGAGCTCCTACGAGCAGTACTTC,CASSFVPSGSSYEQYF